Each of the 14 T cell receptor beta chains below was sequenced from the same sample in a study of shared clonotypes between healthy human individuals. TCRdb's copy holds only in-frame clones and misses some; the assay was immunoSEQ multiplex PCR. The sample contains about 610,000 clones, more than 95% of which appear only once. The sample comprised naive CD4+ T cells sorted from blood. Subset denoted: CD45RA+ positively selected. The receptors come from a woman in her twenties or thirties in good health.

This clone showed up just once. J is TRBJ1-5 and V is TRBV2; D uncertain. V was pared by 5 bases and J by 0 bases, with 5 bases between. The CDR3 has 13 residues. Germline V gene lookup returns CDR1 SNHLY and CDR2 FYNNEI. The CDR3 sequence: CASSYLSNQPQHF. CDR3 in DNA: TGTGCCAGCAGTTACCTTAGCAATCAGCCCCAGCATTTT.

The chain combines TRBV7-9 with TRBJ1-6, with D possibly TRBD1 on 5 matching bases. The V end lost 5 bases, the J end lost 11 bases, and 16 bases lay between the germline ends. CDR3 length: 14 amino acids. Germline V lookup: CDR1 SEHNR, CDR2 FQNEAQ (reference sequence). CDR3: CASSLDSILTPLHF. In DNA form, the CDR3 reads TGTGCCAGCAGCCTTGACAGCATTTTGACACCCCTCCACTTT.

The chain links TRBV28 to TRBJ2-7, with D tentatively TRBD1 (7 bases). This CDR3 has 17 amino acids. Germline loops: CDR1 MDHEN, CDR2 SYDVKM. Trimming cost V 6 bases and J 2 bases, with 23 bases left between them. The CDR3 DNA reads TGTGCCAGCAGAGCAGGGGGTAGGCGGGGTAAAGCCTACGAGCAGTACTTC. Its protein is CASRAGGRRGKAYEQYF.

The chain has TRBV25-1 and TRBJ1-4; D is unclear. Germline V gene sequence: CDR1 MGHDK, CDR2 SYGVNS. Trimming took off 1 base at V and 2 bases at J, with 8 bases between the two ends. CDR3 size: 15 residues. This CDR3 is CASSELRTTNEKLFF. Written as DNA, the CDR3 is TGTGCCAGCAGTGAATTGCGGACGACTAATGAAAAACTGTTTTTT. The whole variable domain, filled in from reference TRBV25-1 and TRBJ1-4, reads EADIYQTPRYLVIGTGKKITLECSQTMGHDKMYWYQQDPGMELHLIHYSYGVNSTEKGDLSSESTVSRIRTEHFPLTLESARPSHTSQYLCASSELRTTNEKLFFGSGTQLSVL.

This rearrangement joins TRBV10-3 to TRBJ2-1; maybe TRBD2 (6 bases). This CDR3 has 17 amino acids. Germline loops: CDR1 ENHRY, CDR2 SYGVKD. The V and J ends lost 3 bases and 0 bases respectively, with 15 bases between them. Here the CDR3 reads CAISDFVAVSSYNEQFF. The CDR3 nucleotides are TGTGCCATCAGTGATTTTGTAGCGGTAAGCTCCTACAATGAGCAGTTCTTC.

V and J are TRBV6-5 and TRBJ1-2; D is uncertain. Germline V gene lookup returns CDR1 MNHEY and CDR2 SVGAGI. V lost 6 bases and J lost 0, with 14 bases in between. The length of the CDR3 is 15 residues. The DNA for the CDR3 is TGTGCCAGCAGCCACCGACAACATTCTAACTATGGCTACACCTTC. This translates into CASSHRQHSNYGYTF.

The chain uses TRBV6-6 and TRBJ2-2; D is unresolved. V was clipped by 7 bases and J by 2 bases, with 8 bases between them. Germline V CDR1 and CDR2: MNHNY, SVGAGI (reference sequence). The CDR3 covers 13 residues. DNA for the CDR3: TGTGCCAGCACCACGACTAACACCGGGGAGCTGTTTTTT. Protein sequence: CASTTTNTGELFF.

This clone was seen a single time. The rearrangement joins TRBV5-1 to TRBJ1-1, with D hard to call. The CDR3 extends over 15 amino acids. The germline V and J ends were trimmed by 1 base and 7 bases, with 17 bases remaining between them. Germline V CDR1 and CDR2: SGHRS, YFSETQ. CDR3 coding DNA: TGCGCCAGCAGCTTGATGTCGATTCTGGAGGGTGAAGCTTTCTTT. Translated: CASSLMSILEGEAFF.

The V and J genes are TRBV18 and TRBJ2-1; no clear D gene. The V end lost 3 bases, the J end lost 5 bases, and 5 bases lay between the germline ends. CDR1 is KGHSH and CDR2 is LQKENI in the germline V gene. This CDR3 has 12 residues. In DNA form, the CDR3 reads TGTGCCAGCTCACCGGGGAACAATGAGCAGTTCTTC. Translation: CASSPGNNEQFF.

The DNA of the CDR3 is TGTGCCAGCAGCTTTAGCGGGACAAACACCGGGGAGCTGTTTTTT. This codes for CASSFSGTNTGELFF. V usage is TRBV13 and J usage is TRBJ2-2; the match to TRBD2 covers 8 bases. The CDR3 runs to 15 residues. V lost 3 bases and J lost 2; bases outside the gene matches: 2. Germline-derived CDR1 and CDR2 are PRHDT and FYEKMQ (reference sequence).

J is TRBJ1-1 and V is TRBV20-1; D is uncertain. The CDR3 covers 11 residues. Trimming pared 1 base from V and 6 bases from J, leaving 6 bases between. CDR1 is DFQATT, CDR2 SNEGSKA, per germline (reference sequence). The CDR3 loop reads CSARVRAEAFF. CDR3 DNA: TGCAGTGCTAGAGTACGAGCTGAAGCTTTCTTT.

To note about this clone: The same CDR3 is also encoded by other DNA sequences in this sample. The chain joins TRBV4-1 to TRBJ2-3, with 11 bases identical to TRBD2. CDR1 and CDR2 (germline): MGHRA, YSYEKL. The CDR3 runs 16 residues. V trimming: 4 bases; J trimming: 2 bases; junction bases outside the gene matches: 5. DNA of the CDR3: TGCGCCAGCAGCCCGAGGACTAGCGGGTCCACAGATACGCAGTATTTT. Its translation: CASSPRTSGSTDTQYF.

The chain has TRBV6-1 and TRBJ1-1; 10 bases line up with TRBD1. The trim removed 4 bases at V and 4 bases at J, leaving 6 bases unmatched. The CDR3 sequence is 15 residues long. Germline V gene sequence: CDR1 MNHNS, CDR2 SASEGT. CDR3 in DNA: TGTGCCAGCAGTGCCAGACAGGGGGCGAGCACTGAAGCTTTCTTT. Protein sequence: CASSARQGASTEAFF.

The chain couples TRBV19 to TRBJ1-1; no reliable D call. The V gene's germline CDR1 is LNHDA and CDR2 SQIVND (reference sequence). With 10 bases removed from V and 0 bases from J, the gap between germline ends came to 6 bases. This CDR3 has 11 residues. The chain's CDR3 is CATRLNTEAFF. In DNA, the CDR3 is TGTGCCACTCGATTGAACACTGAAGCTTTCTTT.